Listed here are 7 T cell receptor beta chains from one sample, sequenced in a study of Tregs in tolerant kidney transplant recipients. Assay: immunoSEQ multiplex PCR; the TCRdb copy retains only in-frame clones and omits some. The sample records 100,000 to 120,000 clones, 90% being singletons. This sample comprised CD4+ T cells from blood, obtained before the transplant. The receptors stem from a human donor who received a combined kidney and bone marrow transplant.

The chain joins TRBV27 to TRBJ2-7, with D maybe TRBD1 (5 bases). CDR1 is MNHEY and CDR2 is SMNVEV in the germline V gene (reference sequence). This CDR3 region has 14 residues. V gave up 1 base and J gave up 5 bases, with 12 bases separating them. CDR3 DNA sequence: TGTGCCAGCAGTTTATTTGGGCAGGGTAACGAGCAGTACTTC. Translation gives CASSLFGQGNEQYF.

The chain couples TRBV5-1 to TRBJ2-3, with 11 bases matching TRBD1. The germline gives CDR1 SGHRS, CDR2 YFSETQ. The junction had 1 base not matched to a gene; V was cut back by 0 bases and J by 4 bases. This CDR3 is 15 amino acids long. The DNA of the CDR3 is TGCGCCAGCAGCTTGGCGGGACAGGGGGCAGATACGCAGTATTTT. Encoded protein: CASSLAGQGADTQYF.

CDR3 in amino acids: CASATGMNTEAFF. The CDR3 bases are TGTGCTAGTGCGACGGGTATGAACACTGAAGCTTTCTTT. The rearrangement uses TRBV12-5 and TRBJ1-1, with D unclear. The germline V gene encodes CDR1 LGHNT and CDR2 FRNRAP. There are 13 residues in the CDR3. V was cut by 7 bases and J by 0 bases, with 9 bases left in between. Filled out from reference TRBV12-5 and TRBJ1-1, the complete variable domain reads DARVTQTPRHKVTEMGQEVTMRCQPILGHNTVFWYRQTMMQGLELLAYFRNRAPLDDSGMPKDRFSAEMPDATLATLKIQPSEPRDSAVYFCASATGMNTEAFFGQGTRLTVV.

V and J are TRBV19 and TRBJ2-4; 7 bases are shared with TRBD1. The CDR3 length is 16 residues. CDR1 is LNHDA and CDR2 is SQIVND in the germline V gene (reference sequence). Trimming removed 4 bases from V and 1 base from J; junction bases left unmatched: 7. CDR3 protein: CASSTGRQGAKNIQYF. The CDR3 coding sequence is TGTGCCAGTAGTACCGGACGACAGGGCGCCAAAAACATTCAGTACTTC.

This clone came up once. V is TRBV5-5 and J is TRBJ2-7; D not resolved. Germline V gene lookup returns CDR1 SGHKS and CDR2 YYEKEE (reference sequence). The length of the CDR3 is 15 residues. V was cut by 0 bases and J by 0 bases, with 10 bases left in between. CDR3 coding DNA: TGTGCCAGCAGCTTGGCTGCACACAGCTCCTACGAGCAGTACTTC. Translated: CASSLAAHSSYEQYF. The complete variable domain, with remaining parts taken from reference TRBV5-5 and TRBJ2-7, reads DAGVTQSPTHLIKTRGQQVTLRCSPISGHKSVSWYQQVLGQGPQFIFQYYEKEERGRGNFPDRFSARQFPNYSSELNVNALLLGDSALYLCASSLAAHSSYEQYFGPGTRLTVT.

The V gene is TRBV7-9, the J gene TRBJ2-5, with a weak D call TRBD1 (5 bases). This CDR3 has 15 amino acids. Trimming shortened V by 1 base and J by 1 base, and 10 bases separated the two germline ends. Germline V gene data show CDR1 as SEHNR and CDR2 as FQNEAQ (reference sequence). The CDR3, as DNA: TGTGCCAGCAGCTTAGGTATTGACAGCCAAGAGACCCAGTACTTC. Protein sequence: CASSLGIDSQETQYF.

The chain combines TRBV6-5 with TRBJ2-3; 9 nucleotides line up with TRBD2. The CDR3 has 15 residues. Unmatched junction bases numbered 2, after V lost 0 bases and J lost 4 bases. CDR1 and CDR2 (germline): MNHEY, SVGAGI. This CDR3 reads CASSYSGTSSDTQYF. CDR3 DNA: TGTGCCAGCAGTTACTCAGGGACTAGCTCAGATACGCAGTATTTT.